The 3 T cell receptor beta chains below all came from one sample that was sequenced in a study of PD-L1 blockade in urothelial cancer. Time point reported: pretreatment peripheral blood. TCRdb's copy holds only in-frame clones and misses some; the assay was immunoSEQ multiplex PCR. This table has roughly 100,000 clones, roughly 90% appearing once. Sequencing was performed on PBMCs, taken around atezolizumab (anti-PD-L1) treatment. Receptors were obtained from a woman of 80 years or more with urothelial cancer.

The table lists this clone with a count of one. The rearrangement joins TRBV5-1 to TRBJ2-7; TRBD2 aligns across 11 bases. CDR3 size: 15 residues. The V gene's germline CDR1 is SGHRS and CDR2 YFSETQ. The junction had 8 bases not matched to a gene; V was cut back by 4 bases and J by 5 bases. CDR3 nucleotide sequence: TGCGCCAGCAGCCGCGGGATAGCGGGAGGGGACGAGCAGTACTTC. Protein: CASSRGIAGGDEQYF.

The chain joins TRBV5-4 to TRBJ2-7, with 8 bases fitting TRBD1. V was clipped by 4 bases and J by 7 bases; unmatched bases: 13. Germline values: CDR1 SGHNT, CDR2 YYREEE (reference sequence). The CDR3 is 15 amino acids. The CDR3 DNA is TGTGCCAGCAGCGCCCCGGGACAGGATTACGTGGAGCAGTACTTC. This gives the protein CASSAPGQDYVEQYF. Complete variable domain (other parts from reference TRBV5-4 and TRBJ2-7): ETGVTQSPTHLIKTRGQQVTLRCSSQSGHNTVSWYQQALGQGPQFIFQYYREEENGRGNFPPRFSGLQFPNYSSELNVNALELDDSALYLCASSAPGQDYVEQYFGPGTRLTVT.

The J gene is TRBJ2-3, the V gene TRBV19, with D tentatively TRBD1 (5 bases). This CDR3 comprises 15 residues. Germline V gene data show CDR1 as LNHDA and CDR2 as SQIVND (reference sequence). Trimming removed 7 bases at V and 5 bases at J, with 19 bases between. CDR3 DNA sequence: TGTGCCAGTAAAAAGGAGACAGCCGGCGGAGATACGCAGTATTTT. Amino acid sequence: CASKKETAGGDTQYF.